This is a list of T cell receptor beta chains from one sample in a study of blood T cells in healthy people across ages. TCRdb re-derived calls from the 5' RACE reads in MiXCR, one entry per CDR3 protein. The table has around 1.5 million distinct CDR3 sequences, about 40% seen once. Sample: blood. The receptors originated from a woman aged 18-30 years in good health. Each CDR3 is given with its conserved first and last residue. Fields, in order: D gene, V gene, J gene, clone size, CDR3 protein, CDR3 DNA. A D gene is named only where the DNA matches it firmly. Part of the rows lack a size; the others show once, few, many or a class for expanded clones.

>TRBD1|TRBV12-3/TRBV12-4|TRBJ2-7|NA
CASSHLGTGDGNEQYF
TGTGCCAGCAGTCACTTGGGGACAGGGGACGGCAATGAGCAGTACTTC
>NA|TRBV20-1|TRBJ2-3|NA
CSGGAEYSYEQYF
TGCAGTGGAGGGGCGGAATACTCCTACGAGCAGTATTTT
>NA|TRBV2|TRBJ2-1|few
CASRDEGNEQFF
TGTGCCAGCAGGGACGAAGGCAATGAGCAGTTCTTC
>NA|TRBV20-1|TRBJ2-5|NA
CSAEGLQETQYF
TGCAGTGCTGAGGGCCTCCAAGAGACCCAGTACTTC
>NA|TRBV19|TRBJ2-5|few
CATSLGGETQYF
TGTGCCACCTCCCTGGGAGGAGAGACCCAGTACTTC
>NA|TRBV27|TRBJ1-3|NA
CASSLSQSGSGNTIYF
TGTGCCAGCAGTTTATCGCAGTCCGGCTCTGGAAACACCATATATTTT
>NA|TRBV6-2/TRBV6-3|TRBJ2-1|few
CASSSLGLARNEQFF
TGTGCCAGCAGTTCCTTAGGACTGGCGAGGAATGAGCAGTTCTTC
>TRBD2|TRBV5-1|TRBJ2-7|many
CASSPTGTSGYEQYF
TGCGCCAGCAGCCCAACCGGGACTAGCGGTTACGAGCAGTACTTC
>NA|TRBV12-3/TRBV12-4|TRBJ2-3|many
CASSFRADTQYF
TGTGCCAGCAGTTTTCGCGCAGATACGCAGTATTTT
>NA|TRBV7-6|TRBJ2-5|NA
CASSRRGGGGLDEQYF
TGTGCCAGCAGTCGACGGGGCGGGGGCGGATTGGATGAGCAGTACTTC
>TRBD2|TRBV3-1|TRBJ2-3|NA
CASSQPSGRGRSTDTQYF
TGTGCCAGCAGCCAGCCTAGCGGGAGGGGGAGGAGCACAGATACGCAGTATTTT
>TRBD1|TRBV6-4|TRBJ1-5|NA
CASSGKGASCNQPQHF
TGTGCCAGCAGTGGGAAGGGGGCAAGTTGCAATCAGCCCCAGCATTTT
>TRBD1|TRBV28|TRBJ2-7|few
CASRTGGIHYEQYF
TGTGCCAGCAGGACAGGGGGCATTCACTACGAGCAGTACTTC
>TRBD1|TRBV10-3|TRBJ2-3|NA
CAISLAGGQADTQYF
TGTGCCATCAGCCTAGCAGGGGGTCAGGCAGATACGCAGTATTTT
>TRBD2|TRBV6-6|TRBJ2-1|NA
CASTVGTSENEQFF
TGTGCCAGCACGGTCGGGACTAGCGAGAATGAGCAGTTCTTC
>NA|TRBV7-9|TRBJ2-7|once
CASSLMEAGSYEQYF
TGTGCCAGCAGCTTAATGGAGGCAGGCTCCTACGAGCAGTACTTC
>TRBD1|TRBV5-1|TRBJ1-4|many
CASSTGQGGEKLFF
TGCGCCAGCAGCACCGGACAGGGTGGAGAAAAACTGTTTTTT
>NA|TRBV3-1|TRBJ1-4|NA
CASSQIQGLNEKLFF
TGTGCCAGCAGCCAAATCCAGGGATTGAATGAAAAACTGTTTTTT
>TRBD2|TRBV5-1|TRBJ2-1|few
CASSLDASGSSGEQFF
TGCGCCAGCAGCTTGGATGCTAGCGGGAGTTCTGGTGAGCAGTTCTTC
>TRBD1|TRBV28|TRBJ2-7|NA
CASSLLDRGSEQYF
TGTGCCAGCAGTTTACTGGACAGGGGGTCCGAGCAGTACTTC
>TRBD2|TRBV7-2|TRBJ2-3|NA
CASRRAGVVDTQYF
TGTGCCAGCCGCCGGGCGGGAGTTGTGGATACGCAGTATTTT
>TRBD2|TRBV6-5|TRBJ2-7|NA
CASSYSGSSGTYEQYF
TGTGCCAGCAGTTACTCTGGGTCTAGCGGGACCTACGAGCAGTACTTC
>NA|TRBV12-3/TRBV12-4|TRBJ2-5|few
CASSRSRHQETQYF
TGTGCCAGCAGCCGGTCTAGGCATCAAGAGACCCAGTACTTC
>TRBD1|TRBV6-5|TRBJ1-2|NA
CASIPNPGRGDYGYTF
TGTGCCAGCATCCCTAACCCGGGCAGGGGGGACTATGGCTACACCTTC
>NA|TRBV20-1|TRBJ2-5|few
CSAVGGRWTQYF
TGCAGTGCGGTGGGGGGCCGGTGGACCCAGTACTTC
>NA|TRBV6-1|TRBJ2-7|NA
CASSDVRGYEQYF
TGTGCCAGCAGTGACGTTCGTGGTTACGAGCAGTACTTC
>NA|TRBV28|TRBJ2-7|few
CASSLKSVRNEQYF
TGTGCCAGCAGTCTAAAATCGGTACGGAACGAGCAGTACTTC
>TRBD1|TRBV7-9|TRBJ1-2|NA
CATSLMGGTGYGYTF
TGTGCCACCAGCTTAATGGGCGGGACAGGGTATGGCTACACCTTC
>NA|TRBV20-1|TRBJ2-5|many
CSASGEIPQETQYF
TGCAGTGCTAGTGGCGAGATCCCCCAAGAGACCCAGTACTTC
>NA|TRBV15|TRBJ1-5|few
CATSRDQWTLGNQPQHF
TGTGCCACCAGCAGAGATCAGTGGACATTGGGCAATCAGCCCCAGCATTTT
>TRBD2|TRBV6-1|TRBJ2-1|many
CASRAGNEQFF
TGTGCCAGCAGAGCGGGAAATGAGCAGTTCTTC
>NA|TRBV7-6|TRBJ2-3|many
CASAGDTQYF
TGTGCCAGCGCAGGGGATACGCAGTATTTT
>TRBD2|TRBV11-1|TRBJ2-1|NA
CASSPTAGGRGEQFF
TGTGCCAGCAGCCCTACGGCGGGGGGCCGTGGTGAGCAGTTCTTC
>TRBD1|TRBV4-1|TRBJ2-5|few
CASSQRTGGLPETQYF
TGCGCCAGCAGCCAAAGGACAGGGGGTCTTCCCGAGACCCAGTACTTC
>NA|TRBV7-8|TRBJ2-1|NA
CASSLDDNVNEQFF
TGTGCCAGCAGCTTAGATGACAATGTTAATGAGCAGTTCTTC
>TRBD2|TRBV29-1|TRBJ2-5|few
CSVEDTGGPLAETQYF
TGCAGCGTTGAAGACACGGGAGGGCCGTTAGCAGAGACCCAGTACTTC
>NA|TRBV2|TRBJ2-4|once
CASSESRAGLPAKNIQYF
TGTGCCAGCAGTGAAAGCAGGGCAGGCCTCCCCGCCAAAAACATTCAGTACTTC
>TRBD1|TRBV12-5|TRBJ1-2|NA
CASGLVGTGGLRDYGYTF
TGTGCTAGTGGTTTGGTAGGGACAGGGGGCTTGCGGGACTATGGCTACACCTTC
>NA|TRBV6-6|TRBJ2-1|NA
CASSYSTPEQFF
TGTGCCAGCAGTTACTCGACGCCTGAGCAGTTCTTC
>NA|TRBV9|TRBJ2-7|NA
CASSPSTGTTYEQYF
TGTGCCAGCAGCCCCTCGACAGGGACTACCTACGAGCAGTACTTC
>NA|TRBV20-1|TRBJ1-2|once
CSARRSGEWYGYTF
TGCAGTGCTAGAAGGTCAGGGGAGTGGTATGGCTACACCTTC